What follows describes a single T cell receptor (beta chain). The target antigen is unknown. Samples were taken several times over chemoradiotherapy. The entry originates in a study of chemoradiotherapy in HPV16-positive cancers. Study-wide context: Functional T-cell assays on two HPV16-positive patients' cells defined candidate HPV-specific clones and common TCR motifs.

Data came from immunoSEQ multiplex PCR; TCRdb stores just in-frame clones and leaves some out. The sample includes fewer than 40,000 clones, about 90% of them seen just once. Study-level points and caveats: Only a couple of HPV16-positive patients supplied the functional HPV-specificity definition. During treatment, candidate HPV-specific clones and E7-related motifs expanded in tumor.

This CDR3 spans 12 amino acids. Trimming pared 7 bases from V and 8 bases from J, leaving 16 bases between. CDR1 is GTSNPN and CDR2 is SVGIG in the germline V gene (reference sequence). The chain employs TRBV30 and TRBJ2-3; D gene ambiguous. The clonotype comes from a human donor with HPV-associated anogenital cancer. The sequences come from blood, collected from a patient who underwent chemoradiotherapy. DNA for the CDR3: TGTGCCTACGGATGGGATAGGTTTACGCAGTATTTT. This codes for CAYGWDRFTQYF.